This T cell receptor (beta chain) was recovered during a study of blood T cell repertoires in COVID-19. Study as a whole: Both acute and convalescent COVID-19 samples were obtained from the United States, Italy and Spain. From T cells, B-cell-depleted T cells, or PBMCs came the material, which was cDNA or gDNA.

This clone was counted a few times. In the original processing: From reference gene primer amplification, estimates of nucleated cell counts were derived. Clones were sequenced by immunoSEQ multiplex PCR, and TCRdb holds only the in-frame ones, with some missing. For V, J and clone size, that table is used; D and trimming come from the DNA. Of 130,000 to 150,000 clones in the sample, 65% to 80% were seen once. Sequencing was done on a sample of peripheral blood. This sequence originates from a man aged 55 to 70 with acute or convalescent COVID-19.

The CDR3 region is CASSYPQTGLSGYTF. The CDR3 region has the DNA TGTGCCAGCAGTTACCCCCAGACAGGTTTAAGCGGCTACACCTTC. The V gene is TRBV6-6, the J gene TRBJ1-2, with D tentatively TRBD1 (6 bases). The V gene lost 2 bases and the J gene lost 8 bases, with 18 bases spanning the gap. Germline V gives CDR1 MNHNY, CDR2 SVGAGI (reference sequence). The CDR3 consists of 15 residues.